The clone carrying this T cell receptor (beta chain) showed up just once. This specimen belongs to a study of somatic mutations in cytotoxic T cells in rheumatoid arthritis. Profiling relied on immunoSEQ multiplex PCR, and the TCRdb table lists in-frame clones only, not all of them. In the table there are about 7,000 clones, 60% of which are singletons. The clonotype was recovered from a woman between 40 and 55 years old in good health. Specimen: CD8+ T cells sorted from blood.

CDR3 residues: CASNLWGGATYEQYF. DNA for the CDR3: TGTGCCAGCAACCTTTGGGGCGGGGCCACCTACGAGCAGTACTTC. The rearrangement links TRBV5-6 to TRBJ2-7, with D tentatively TRBD2 (6 bases). Trimming took 6 bases from V and 2 from J, leaving 18 bases between them. This CDR3 has 15 amino acids. Germline CDR1 reads SGHDT; CDR2 reads YYEEEE.